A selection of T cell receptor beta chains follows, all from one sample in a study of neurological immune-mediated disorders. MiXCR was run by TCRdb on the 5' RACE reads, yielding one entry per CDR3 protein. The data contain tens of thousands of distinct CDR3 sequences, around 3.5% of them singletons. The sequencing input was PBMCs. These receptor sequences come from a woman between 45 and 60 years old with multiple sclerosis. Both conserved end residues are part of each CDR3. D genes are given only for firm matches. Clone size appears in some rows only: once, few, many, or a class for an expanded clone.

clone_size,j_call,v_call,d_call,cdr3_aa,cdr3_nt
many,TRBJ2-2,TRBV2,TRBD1,CAGQGARSGELFF,TGTGCCGGACAGGGGGCGCGATCCGGGGAGCTGTTTTTT
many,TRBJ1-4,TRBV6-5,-,CASSGGGLGEKLFF,TGTGCCAGCTCGGGGGGGGGCCTTGGTGAAAAACTGTTTTTT
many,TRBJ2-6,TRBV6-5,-,CASSYSNAGTYSGANVLTF,TGTGCCAGCAGTTACTCGAACGCGGGGACTTACTCTGGGGCCAACGTCCTGACTTTC
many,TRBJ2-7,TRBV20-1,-,CSASTGQYF,TGCAGTGCTAGCACGGGGCAGTACTTC
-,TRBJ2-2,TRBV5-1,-,CASSLTGDYTGELFF,TGCGCCAGCAGCTTGACAGGGGACTACACCGGGGAGCTGTTTTTT
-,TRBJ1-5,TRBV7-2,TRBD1,CASSLWTGSSNQPQHF,TGTGCCAGCAGCTTATGGACAGGGAGTAGCAATCAGCCCCAGCATTTT
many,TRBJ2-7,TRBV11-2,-,CASSGRGPLSYEQYF,TGTGCCAGCAGCGGCAGGGGTCCTCTTTCCTACGAGCAGTACTTC
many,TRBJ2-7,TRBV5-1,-,CASTVAGLYEQYF,TGCGCCAGCACCGTTGCGGGGCTATACGAGCAGTACTTC
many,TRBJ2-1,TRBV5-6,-,CASSSVGLGITDEQFF,TGTGCCAGCAGCTCGGTAGGACTGGGGATAACCGATGAGCAGTTCTTC
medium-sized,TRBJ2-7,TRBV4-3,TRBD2,CASSQDYGLSSGGSEQYF,TGCGCCAGCAGCCAAGATTACGGCCTGTCTAGCGGGGGTTCCGAGCAGTACTTC
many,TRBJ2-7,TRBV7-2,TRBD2,CASSPGTSGGEQYF,TGTGCCAGCAGCCCCGGGACTAGCGGGGGCGAGCAGTACTTC
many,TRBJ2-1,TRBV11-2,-,CASSSLRGSYNEQFF,TGTGCCAGCAGCTCCCTGCGGGGCTCCTACAATGAGCAGTTCTTC